Presented here are 30 T cell receptor beta chains from one specimen sequenced in a study of tumor-infiltrating lymphocytes in primary liver carcinoma. TCR beta cDNA was made from approximately 500 ng total RNA with a constant-region primer. Three nested multiplex PCR rounds, a slightly modified ARM-PCR, produced the libraries for TCR beta. In the first two PCR rounds, TRBV1-TRBV30 forward primers were paired with a C-beta reverse primer, and each round lasted nine to ten cycles. TCRdb re-called the multiplex PCR reads with MiXCR, one entry per CDR3 protein. The table lists about 48,000 distinct CDR3 sequences, about 80% of them singletons, with about a quarter in the top ten. Total RNA and DNA came together from approximately 20-30 mg of bulk tissue without cell sorting. Sample: liver tumor tissue from sampling region 3. Subset given: tumor region T3, left-lateral pole. The origin of the receptors is a man in his forties with primary liver carcinoma and hepatitis B virus infection.

This clonotype was observed a handful of times. A much larger clone differs from this one at a single base, so this may be a read error. This chain connects TRBV7-9 to TRBJ2-1; TRBD1 or TRBD2 may be the D gene (5 bases each). Trimming pared 5 bases from V and 3 bases from J, leaving 14 bases between. The CDR3 loop spans 15 amino acids. Germline lookup yields CDR1 SEHNR and CDR2 FQNEAQ (reference sequence). This CDR3 reads CASSVNEGSYNEQFF. The CDR3 bases are TGTGCCAGCAGCGTTAACGAGGGGAGCTACAATGAGCAGTTCTTC.

This clonotype occurred a few times. It may be a read error: a sequence one base away is much more abundant. This chain uses TRBV21-1 with TRBJ1-5. TRBV21-1 is listed as a pseudogene. There are 14 residues in the CDR3. The CDR3 protein is CASGRRVSNQPQHF. DNA of the CDR3: TGTGCCAGCGGCCGACGCGTTAGCAATCAGCCCCAGCATTTT.

This clonotype was counted ten times or more. The CDR3 reads CAISSRAQGDEQYF. CDR3 DNA: TGTGCCATCAGTTCTAGGGCACAGGGGGACGAGCAGTACTTC. This chain connects TRBV10-3 to TRBJ2-7; 8 bases line up with TRBD1. V shed 5 bases and J 5 bases; nucleotides not matched to a gene: 8. The CDR3 consists of 14 residues. The germline V gene has CDR1 ENHRY and CDR2 SYGVKD.

The chain recombines TRBV4-1 with TRBJ2-2; the D gene is possibly TRBD2 (5 bases). V lost 8 bases and J lost 8, with 21 bases in between. Looked up from germline, CDR1 is MGHRA and CDR2 is YSYEKL. The CDR3 runs to 15 residues. CDR3 residues: CASCRDRVFTGELFF. CDR3 bases: TGCGCCAGCTGTCGGGATAGGGTTTTCACAGGGGAGCTGTTTTTT.

Regarding this clonotype: One end of the junction does not line up with germline, which may come from a read error. This chain links TRBV6-5 with TRBJ2-7; D possibly corresponds to TRBD1 (6 bases). The CDR3 consists of 14 residues. Germline loops: CDR1 MNHEY, CDR2 SVGAGI. This CDR3 reads CASTVTGGAYEQYF. The CDR3 nucleotides are TGCGCCAGTACTGTGACAGGTGGAGCCTACGAGCAGTACTTC.

This clonotype was picked up a small number of times. A much larger clonotype is one base distant, so this may be a read error. Likely a read error: the CDR3 ends without its conserved phenylalanine or tryptophan. The V call is TRBV5-8, the J call TRBJ2-5; the match to TRBD2 covers 14 bases. The CDR3 contains 17 residues. Germline lookup yields CDR1 SGHTS and CDR2 YDEGEE. J gave up 5 bases and V 4 bases, and 10 bases lay outside the gene matches. The CDR3 DNA follows: TGTGCCAGCAGCGATGGACTAGCGGGAGGTATTGTGGAGACCCAGTACCTC. Its protein product is CASSDGLAGGIVETQYL.

A word on this clonotype: Compared with germline, one end of the junction differs, possibly owing to a read error. The chain combines TRBV6-5 with TRBJ2-1; the D gene is possibly TRBD2 (6 bases). Germline-derived CDR1 and CDR2 are MNHEY and SVGAGI. The CDR3 runs to 16 residues. CDR3 bases: TGTGTCAGCAGCCCGCGGGGAAGGTTCGGGTACAATGAGCAGTTCTTC. Protein sequence: CVSSPRGRFGYNEQFF.

In the case of this clonotype: Compared with germline, one end of the junction differs, possibly owing to a read error. V and J are TRBV6-6 and TRBJ1-1; perhaps TRBD1 as D (5 bases). The germline V gene encodes CDR1 MNHNY and CDR2 SVGAGI (reference sequence). This CDR3 comprises 15 residues. The CDR3 reads CASRLGVVAPTEAFF. In nucleotides, the CDR3 is TGTGCTAGCAGGTTGGGGGTAGTGGCGCCCACTGAAGCTTTCTTT.

The rearrangement uses TRBV4-2 and TRBJ2-2; TRBD1 matches 11 bases. V was clipped by 2 bases and J by 14 bases; unmatched bases: 19. The germline V gene has CDR1 LGHNA and CDR2 YNFKEQ. The length of the CDR3 is 18 residues. CDR3 DNA sequence: TGTGCCAGCAGCCAACCAGGGACAGGGGGTTCGAACACCGCGGATCTGTTTTTT. Encoded protein: CASSQPGTGGSNTADLFF.

The J gene is TRBJ2-5, the V gene TRBV7-8, with 9 bases lining up with TRBD2. The CDR3 has 17 residues. The trim removed 6 bases at V and 4 bases at J, leaving 15 bases unmatched. Germline loops: CDR1 SGHVS, CDR2 FQNEAQ. The CDR3: CASSLRGGGRVGETQYF. The CDR3 bases are TGTGCCAGCAGTTTAAGGGGTGGCGGGAGGGTCGGAGAGACCCAGTACTTC.

J is TRBJ2-1 and V is TRBV4-1; no reliable D call. V gave up 5 bases and J gave up 10 bases, with 15 bases separating them. There are 13 residues in the CDR3. In germline, CDR1 is MGHRA, CDR2 YSYEKL. CDR3 loop: CASSSSLGLEQFF. The CDR3 region has the DNA TGCGCCAGCAGCTCCTCCCTCGGGTTGGAGCAGTTCTTC.

Turning to this clonotype: This likely comes from a read error, as the CDR3 has no conserved phenylalanine or tryptophan at its end. The chain combines TRBV29-1 with TRBJ2-5, with D possibly matching TRBD2 (6 bases). This CDR3 has 13 amino acids. Per the germline V gene, CDR1 is SQVTM and CDR2 is ANQGSEA. The V end was cut by 5 bases, the J end by 4 bases, with 14 bases between. CDR3 coding DNA: TGCAGCGTTCAGGGACTTAACATAGAGACCCAGTACATC. It codes for CSVQGLNIETQYI.

A remark on this clonotype: An end of the junction differs from the germline gene, which may be a read error. The chain is built from TRBV11-2 and TRBJ2-5; D may be TRBD2 (6 bases). In germline, CDR1 is SGHAT, CDR2 FQNNGV. The CDR3 is 16 residues long. The CDR3 loop is CVSRSRDSAHQETQYF. The CDR3 DNA follows: TGTGTTAGCAGATCCCGGGACTCGGCTCACCAAGAGACTCAGTACTTC.

As to this clonotype: One junction end disagrees with the germline gene, perhaps due to a read error. This chain connects TRBV10-3 to TRBJ2-5; 7 bases align to TRBD1. Germline values: CDR1 ENHRY, CDR2 SYGVKD. The CDR3 is 14 residues long. For the CDR3, the DNA is TGTGTCATCAGCTTGGGACAGTACCAATGGACCCAGTACTTC. This codes for CVISLGQYQWTQYF.

J is TRBJ2-5 and V is TRBV6-2 or TRBV6-3, with D perhaps TRBD2 (6 bases). V dropped 5 bases and J dropped 4 bases, with 14 bases sitting between them. The length of the CDR3 is 14 residues. The V gene's germline CDR1 is MNHEY and CDR2 SVGEGT. CDR3 loop: CASSNSGEVETQYF. CDR3 sequence (DNA): TGTGCCAGCAGTAATAGCGGAGAGGTAGAGACCCAGTACTTC.

This clonotype was seen repeatedly, ten times or more. V and J are TRBV14 and TRBJ2-1; 9 nucleotides agree with TRBD2. The J segment lost 2 bases and the V segment lost 6 bases, leaving 5 bases of the junction unmatched. Germline V gene sequence: CDR1 SGHDN, CDR2 FVKESK. The CDR3 covers 15 residues. The CDR3 bases are TGTGCCAGCAGTGCCGTAGCGGGAGCCTACAATGAGCAGTTCTTC. This codes for CASSAVAGAYNEQFF.

The gene calls are TRBV11-1 and TRBJ2-1, with TRBD2 as a possible D gene (7 bases). Germline V gene sequence: CDR1 SGHAT, CDR2 FQDESV (reference sequence). This CDR3 is built from 16 residues. Between the trimmed V and J ends, which lost 4 bases and 8 bases, there was a span of 21 bases. In DNA, the CDR3 is TGTGCCAGCAGCTCCCTACTTGCGGGGGCAGACGATGAGCAGTTCTTC. It translates to CASSSLLAGADDEQFF.

This clonotype was detected once. The junction differs from germline at one of its ends, possibly a read error. The J gene is TRBJ2-3, the V gene TRBV7-8, with D tentatively TRBD1 or TRBD2 (6 bases each). CDR3 length: 15 residues. CDR1 and CDR2 from the germline V gene are SGHVS and FQNEAQ. The CDR3 nucleotides read TGTGCCAGTAGCTTAGACGGACCGGGGGCAGGAGCGCAGTATTTT. Protein: CASSLDGPGAGAQYF.

As for this clonotype: The junction does not match germline at one end; this may be a read error. CDR3 sequence reads: CAIGEGLEGSHLHF. The CDR3, as DNA: TGTGCCATCGGTGAAGGGCTAGAGGGCTCACACCTCCACTTT. This chain links TRBV10-3 with TRBJ1-6; D gene uncertain. CDR3 length: 14 residues. Germline CDR1 and CDR2: ENHRY and SYGVKD.

Comments on this clonotype: The junction differs from germline at one of its ends, possibly a read error. The rearrangement uses TRBV12-3 or TRBV12-4 and TRBJ1-4, with D unclear. This CDR3 has 14 residues. The CDR3 bases are TGTGCCGGCAGTTTAGTGCAGAGTAATGAAAAACTGTTTTTT. Translating gives CAGSLVQSNEKLFF.

A remark on this clonotype: This likely comes from a read error, as the CDR3 has no conserved phenylalanine or tryptophan at its end. The gene calls are TRBV5-4 and TRBJ2-7, with 7 bases fitting TRBD2. V shed 3 bases, J shed 3 bases, and the junction held 9 bases outside the gene matches. Germline assignment: CDR1 SGHNT and CDR2 YYREEE (reference sequence). This CDR3 contains 15 residues. The CDR3 is CASSWARGVSYEQYY. In nucleotides, the CDR3 is TGTGCCAGCAGCTGGGCACGGGGGGTAAGCTACGAGCAGTACTAC.

Note on this clonotype: Because the CDR3 is missing its conserved closing phenylalanine or tryptophan, this is likely a read error. This chain connects TRBV6-6 to TRBJ2-7, with D possibly being TRBD2 (6 bases). This CDR3 has 16 residues. Germline CDR1 and CDR2: MNHNY and SVGAGI (reference sequence). V lost 6 bases, J lost 0 bases, and 18 bases lay in between. The DNA for the CDR3 is TGTGCCAGCAGGGGACTGGTGGGAGTAGGCTCCTACGAGCAGTACTTA. Its translation: CASRGLVGVGSYEQYL.

Note on this clonotype: Since no conserved phenylalanine or tryptophan closes the CDR3, a read error is the likely cause. J is TRBJ2-5 and V is TRBV11-2; TRBD2 agrees at 7 bases. The CDR3 spans 18 residues. Germline V gene data show CDR1 as SGHAT and CDR2 as FQNNGV. V was pared by 2 bases and J by 4 bases, with 16 bases of the junction left unmatched. The CDR3 region is CASSLRPGLEAYRETQYL. The DNA of the CDR3 is TGTGCCAGCAGCTTACGTCCTGGACTAGAGGCGTACCGAGAGACCCAGTACTTG.

In the case of this clonotype: It may be a read error: a sequence one base away is much more abundant. This chain links TRBV28 with TRBJ2-2; possible D gene TRBD2, 5 bases. V shed 5 bases and J shed 6 bases, with 19 bases lying between them. Germline lookup yields CDR1 MDHEN and CDR2 SYDVKM. The length of the CDR3 is 16 residues. The CDR3 loop reads CASSVRTGFSPGELFF. CDR3 coding DNA: TGTGCCAGCAGTGTTCGGACTGGCTTTTCCCCCGGGGAGCTGTTTTTT.

V and J are TRBV6-2 or TRBV6-3 and TRBJ1-2; possible D gene TRBD1, 5 bases. V was clipped by 8 bases and J by 8 bases, with 15 bases between them. Germline CDR1 reads MNHEY; CDR2 reads SVGEGT. The CDR3 sequence is 12 residues long. The CDR3: CASDRDALGYTF. CDR3 coding DNA: TGTGCCAGCGATCGGGACGCCCTAGGCTACACCTTC.

In this sample, this clonotype turned up once. Its ends do not fully match the called genes, so a read error is possible. V usage is TRBV11-2 and J usage is TRBJ2-5; 8 bases are shared with TRBD2. Per the germline V gene, CDR1 is SGHAT and CDR2 is FQNNGV. The CDR3 spans 17 residues. CDR3 bases: TGTGCCAACAGCTTAGATAAGAGCGGGAGTACGCAAGAGACACAGTACTTC. Encoded protein: CANSLDKSGSTQETQYF.

This clonotype was found once. The chain joins TRBV7-8 to TRBJ2-1; no firm D call. In germline, CDR1 is SGHVS, CDR2 FQNEAQ. Trimming pared 6 bases from V and 10 bases from J, leaving 22 bases between. The CDR3 spans 15 residues. CDR3 residues: CASRPRGSPHGEQFF. The CDR3 coding sequence is TGTGCCAGCAGGCCTAGAGGTTCCCCTCACGGGGAGCAGTTCTTC. Full variable domain (remainder filled in from reference TRBV7-8 and TRBJ2-1): GAGVSQSPRYKVAKRGQDVALRCDPISGHVSLFWYQQALGQGPEFLTYFQNEAQLDKSGLPSDRFFAERPEGSVSTLKIQRTQQEDSAVYLCASRPRGSPHGEQFFGPGTRLTVL.

The table lists this clonotype with many counts. This chain joins TRBV6-6 and TRBJ1-2; 10 positions match TRBD1. Germline V gene lookup returns CDR1 MNHNY and CDR2 SVGAGI (reference sequence). The junction had 7 bases not matched to a gene; V was cut back by 7 bases and J by 8 bases. The CDR3 length is 13 residues. The DNA of the CDR3 is TGTGCCAGCAACCGACAGGGGGCTGAGGGCTACACCTTC. Translation gives CASNRQGAEGYTF.

As for this clonotype: The germline gene is not matched at one end of the junction; a read error may be the cause. The J gene is TRBJ2-3, the V gene TRBV29-1; D is ambiguous. In germline, CDR1 is SQVTM, CDR2 ANQGSEA. The CDR3 length is 16 residues. In DNA, the CDR3 is TGCAGCGTTGGGTACCAGGACCACGGCTACATAGATACGCAGTATTTC. This encodes CSVGYQDHGYIDTQYF.

Regarding this clonotype: A junction end diverges from the germline sequence, so it may reflect a read error. CDR3 bases: TGTGCCAACAGCTTAGAGGTTGGGGACGAAGAACTGCTTTTT. Its translation: CANSLEVGDEELLF. The chain recombines TRBV11-2 with TRBJ1-4; D is perhaps TRBD1 (5 bases). The CDR3 is 14 residues long. In germline, CDR1 is SGHAT, CDR2 FQNNGV.